This T cell receptor beta chain was observed in a study of cytomegalovirus exposure and HLA in healthy donors. Overall study results and limits: Of the V segments, some could not be distinguished, including TRBV6-2 and TRBV6-3, and were excluded.

Comment on this clone: As yet, its antigen is unknown.

Germline V gives CDR1 SGHRS, CDR2 YFSETQ. V lost 0 bases and J 5 bases, leaving 17 bases between the germline ends. The CDR3 has 17 amino acids. The PCR made use of 60 Vbeta and 13 Jbeta primers. Here immunoSEQ multiplex PCR was the method, and the copy in TCRdb shows in-frame clones only, minus some. The sample records over 150,000 clones, around 80% being singletons. This chain uses TRBV5-1 with TRBJ2-2; a possible D gene is TRBD1 (6 bases). Sequenced material: PBMCs. This sequence was found in a woman aged 45 to 65 in good health and CMV-seropositive. CDR3 loop: CASSLEAFRGPTGELFF. CDR3 DNA: TGCGCCAGCAGCTTGGAGGCTTTCAGGGGCCCAACCGGGGAGCTGTTTTTT.